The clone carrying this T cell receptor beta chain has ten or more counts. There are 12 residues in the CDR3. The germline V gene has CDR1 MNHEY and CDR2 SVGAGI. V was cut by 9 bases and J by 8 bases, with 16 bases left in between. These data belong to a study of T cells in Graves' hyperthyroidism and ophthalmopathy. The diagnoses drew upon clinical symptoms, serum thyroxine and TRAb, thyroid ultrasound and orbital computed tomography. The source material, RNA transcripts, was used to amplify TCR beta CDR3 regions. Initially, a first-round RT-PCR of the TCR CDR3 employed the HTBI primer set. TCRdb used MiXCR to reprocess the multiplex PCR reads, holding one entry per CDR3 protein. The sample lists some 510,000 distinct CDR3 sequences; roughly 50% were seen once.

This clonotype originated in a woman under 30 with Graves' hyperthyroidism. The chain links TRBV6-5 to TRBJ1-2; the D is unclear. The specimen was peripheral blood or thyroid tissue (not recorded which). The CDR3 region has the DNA TGTGCCAGTACCGACGGGGTCAGCGGCTACACCTTC. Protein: CASTDGVSGYTF.